This T cell receptor beta chain was documented in a study of cytomegalovirus exposure and HLA in healthy donors. Study as a whole: Earlier work reported some 110 million unique TCR beta sequences from 180 million or so T cells.

60 Vbeta and 13 Jbeta primers were used in PCR. Only in-frame clones appear in the TCRdb table, and some are missing; sequencing was by immunoSEQ multiplex PCR. The table lists around 150,000 clones, more than 75% of them singletons, with just over 5% in the top ten. Those who donated were healthy bone marrow donors. Notes on this clone: Its antigen is not known.

Germline CDR1 reads LNHDA; CDR2 reads SQIVND (reference sequence). The CDR3 sequence is 15 residues long. V gave up 5 bases and J gave up 0 bases; unmatched junction bases: 0. Findings and caveats of the study: The authors confirmed in vitro that three CMV-associated chains were specific for CMV antigens. Later analysis demonstrated an association between a missense DCLRE1C variant and TCR beta V- and J-gene trimming.

This TCR came from a male donor in good health and CMV-seronegative. Sequencing was done on a sample of PBMCs. The rearrangement uses TRBV19 and TRBJ2-6; 8 bases are a match to TRBD1. CDR3 bases: TGTGCCAGTAGTGACAGGGGCTCTGGGGCCAACGTCCTGACTTTC. The encoded protein is CASSDRGSGANVLTF.